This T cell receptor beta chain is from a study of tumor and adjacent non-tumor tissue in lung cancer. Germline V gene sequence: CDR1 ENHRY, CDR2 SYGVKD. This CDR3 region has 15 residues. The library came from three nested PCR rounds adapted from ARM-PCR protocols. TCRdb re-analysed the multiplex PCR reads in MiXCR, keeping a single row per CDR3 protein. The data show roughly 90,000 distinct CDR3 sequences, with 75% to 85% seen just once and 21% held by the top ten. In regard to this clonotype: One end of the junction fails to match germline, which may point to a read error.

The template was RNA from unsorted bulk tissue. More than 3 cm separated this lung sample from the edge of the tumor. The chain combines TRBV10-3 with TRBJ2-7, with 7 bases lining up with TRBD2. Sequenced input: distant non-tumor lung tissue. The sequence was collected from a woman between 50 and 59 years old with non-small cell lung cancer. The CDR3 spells CAISECSSGSYEQYF. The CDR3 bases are TGTGCCATCAGTGAGTGTTCTAGCGGCTCCTACGAGCAGTACTTT.